This entry concerns a single TCR beta chain. Here immunoSEQ multiplex PCR was the method, and the copy in TCRdb shows in-frame clones only, minus some. The sample contains tens of thousands of clones, approximately 90% of which appear only once. This entry belongs to a study of OX40 agonist ivuxolimab in advanced cancers. Overall study: Enrolled patients in dose escalation had cancers that were hepatocellular carcinoma, melanoma, renal cell or head and neck cancer.

The CDR3 runs 15 residues. In germline, CDR1 is MNHNS, CDR2 SASEGT. V lost 6 bases, J lost 3 bases, and 18 bases lay in between. This sample comprised CD4+ or CD8+ T cells sorted from blood, obtained in a trial of the OX40 agonist ivuxolimab. The gene calls are TRBV6-1 and TRBJ2-7, with D possibly matching TRBD2 (5 bases). This receptor was taken from an adult with an advanced solid tumor such as melanoma, head and neck, liver or kidney cancer. This CDR3 is CASRSASGTFYEQYF. CDR3 bases: TGTGCCAGCAGGTCTGCCAGCGGAACCTTCTACGAGCAGTACTTC.